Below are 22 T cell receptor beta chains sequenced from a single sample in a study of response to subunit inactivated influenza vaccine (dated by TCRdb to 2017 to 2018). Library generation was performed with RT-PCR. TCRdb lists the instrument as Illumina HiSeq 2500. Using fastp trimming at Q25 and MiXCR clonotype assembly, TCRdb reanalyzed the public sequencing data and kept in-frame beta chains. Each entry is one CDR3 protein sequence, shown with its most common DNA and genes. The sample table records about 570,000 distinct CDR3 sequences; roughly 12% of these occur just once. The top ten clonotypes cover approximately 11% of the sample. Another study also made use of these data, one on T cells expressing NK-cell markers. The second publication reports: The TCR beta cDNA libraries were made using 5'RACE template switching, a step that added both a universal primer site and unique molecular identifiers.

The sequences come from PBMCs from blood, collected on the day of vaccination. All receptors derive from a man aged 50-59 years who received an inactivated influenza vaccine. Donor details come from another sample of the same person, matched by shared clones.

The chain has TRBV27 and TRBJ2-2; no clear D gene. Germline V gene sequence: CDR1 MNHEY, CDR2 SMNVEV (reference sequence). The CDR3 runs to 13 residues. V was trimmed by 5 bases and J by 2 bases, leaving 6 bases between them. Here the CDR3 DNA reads TGTGCCAGCAGTCCTCACAACACCGGGGAGCTGTTTTTT. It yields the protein CASSPHNTGELFF.

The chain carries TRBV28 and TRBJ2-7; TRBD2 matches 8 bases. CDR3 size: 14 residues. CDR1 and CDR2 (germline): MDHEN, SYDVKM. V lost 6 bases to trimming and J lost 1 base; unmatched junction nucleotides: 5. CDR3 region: CASRAGGPSYEQYF. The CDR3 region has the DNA TGTGCCAGCAGGGCGGGAGGACCTTCCTACGAGCAGTACTTC.

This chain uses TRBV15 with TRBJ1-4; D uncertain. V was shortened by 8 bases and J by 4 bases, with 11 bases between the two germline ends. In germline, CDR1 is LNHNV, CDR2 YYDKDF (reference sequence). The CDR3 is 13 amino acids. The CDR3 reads CATLGDGNEKLFF. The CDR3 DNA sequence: TGTGCCACCCTCGGAGACGGTAATGAAAAACTGTTTTTT.

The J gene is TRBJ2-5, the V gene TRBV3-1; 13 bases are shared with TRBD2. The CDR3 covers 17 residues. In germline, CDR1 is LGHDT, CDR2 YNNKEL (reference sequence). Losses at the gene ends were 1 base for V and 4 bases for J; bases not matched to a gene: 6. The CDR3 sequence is CASSQGTSGRWGETQYF. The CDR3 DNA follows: TGTGCCAGCAGCCAAGGGACTAGCGGGAGATGGGGAGAGACCCAGTACTTC.

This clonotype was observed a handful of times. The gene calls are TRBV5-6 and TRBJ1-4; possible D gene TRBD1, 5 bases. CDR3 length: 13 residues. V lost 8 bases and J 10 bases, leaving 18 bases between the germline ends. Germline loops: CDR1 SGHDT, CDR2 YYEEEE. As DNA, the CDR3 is TGTGCCAGTGCAGGGTCATCTGTTGGAAAACTGTTTTTT. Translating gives CASAGSSVGKLFF.

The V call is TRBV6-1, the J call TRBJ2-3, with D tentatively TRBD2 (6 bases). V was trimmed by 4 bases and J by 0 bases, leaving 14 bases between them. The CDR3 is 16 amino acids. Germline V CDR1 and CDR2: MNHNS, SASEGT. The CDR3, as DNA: TGTGCCAGCAGTGGATTTGGGCGGGGTAGCACAGATACGCAGTATTTT. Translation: CASSGFGRGSTDTQYF.

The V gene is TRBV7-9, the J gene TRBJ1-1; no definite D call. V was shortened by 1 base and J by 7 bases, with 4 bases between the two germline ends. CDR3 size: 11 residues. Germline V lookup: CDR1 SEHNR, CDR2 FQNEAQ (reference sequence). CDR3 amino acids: CASSLGVEAFF. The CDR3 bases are TGTGCCAGCAGCTTAGGAGTTGAAGCTTTCTTT.

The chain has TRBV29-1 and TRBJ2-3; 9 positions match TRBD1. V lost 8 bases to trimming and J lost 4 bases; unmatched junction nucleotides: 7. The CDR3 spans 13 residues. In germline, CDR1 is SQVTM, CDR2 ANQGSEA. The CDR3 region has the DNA TGCAGCACCCGACAGGGGGGAGCAGATACGCAGTATTTT. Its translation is CSTRQGGADTQYF.

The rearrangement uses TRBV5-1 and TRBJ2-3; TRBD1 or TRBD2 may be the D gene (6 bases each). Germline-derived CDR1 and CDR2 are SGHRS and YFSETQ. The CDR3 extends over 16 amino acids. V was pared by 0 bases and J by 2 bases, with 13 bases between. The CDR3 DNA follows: TGCGCCAGCAGCTTGGTCGGAGGGGGGTTCACAGATACGCAGTATTTT. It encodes CASSLVGGGFTDTQYF.

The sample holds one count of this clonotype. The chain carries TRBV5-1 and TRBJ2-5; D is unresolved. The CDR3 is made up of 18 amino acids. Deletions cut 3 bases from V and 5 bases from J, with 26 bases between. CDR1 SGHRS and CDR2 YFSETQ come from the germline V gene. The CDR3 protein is CASSWITANSRLAETQYF. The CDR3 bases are TGCGCCAGCAGCTGGATTACAGCGAACTCACGACTTGCGGAGACCCAGTACTTC.

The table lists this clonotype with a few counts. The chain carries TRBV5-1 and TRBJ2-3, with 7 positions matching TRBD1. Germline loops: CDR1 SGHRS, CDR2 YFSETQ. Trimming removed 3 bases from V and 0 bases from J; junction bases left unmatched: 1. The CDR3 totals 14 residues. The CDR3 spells CASSWDRSTDTQYF. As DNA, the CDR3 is TGCGCCAGCAGCTGGGACAGAAGCACAGATACGCAGTATTTT. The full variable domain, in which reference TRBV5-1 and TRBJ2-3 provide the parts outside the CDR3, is KAGVTQTPRYLIKTRGQQVTLSCSPISGHRSVSWYQQTPGQGLQFLFEYFSETQRNKGNFPGRFSGRQFSNSRSEMNVSTLELGDSALYLCASSWDRSTDTQYFGPGTRLTVL.

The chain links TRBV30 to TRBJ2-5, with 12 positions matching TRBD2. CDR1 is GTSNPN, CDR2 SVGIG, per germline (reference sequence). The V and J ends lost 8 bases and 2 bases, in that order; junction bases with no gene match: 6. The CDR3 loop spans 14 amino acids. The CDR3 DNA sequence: TGTGCCGCCGGGACTAGCGGGCGGCAAGAGACCCAGTACTTC. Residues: CAAGTSGRQETQYF.

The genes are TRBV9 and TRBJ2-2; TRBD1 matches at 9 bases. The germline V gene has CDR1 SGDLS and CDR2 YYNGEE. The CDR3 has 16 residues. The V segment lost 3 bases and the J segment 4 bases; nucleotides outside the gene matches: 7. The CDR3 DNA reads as TGTGCCAGCAGCGCCCAGGACAGGGGAGCCACCGGGGAGCTGTTTTTT. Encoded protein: CASSAQDRGATGELFF.

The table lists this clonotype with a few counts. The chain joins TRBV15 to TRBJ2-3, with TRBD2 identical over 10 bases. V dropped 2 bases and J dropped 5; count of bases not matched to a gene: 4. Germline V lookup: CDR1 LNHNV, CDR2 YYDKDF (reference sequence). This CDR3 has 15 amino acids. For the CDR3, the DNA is TGTGCCACCAGCAGAACCGGGACTAGCGAAGATACGCAGTATTTT. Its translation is CATSRTGTSEDTQYF.

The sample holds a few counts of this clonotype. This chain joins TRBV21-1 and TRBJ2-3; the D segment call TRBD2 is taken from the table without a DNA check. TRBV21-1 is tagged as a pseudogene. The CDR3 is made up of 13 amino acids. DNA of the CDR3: TGTGCCAGCAGCAAAAGTCGACGGGAGTCGCAGTATTTT. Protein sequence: CASSKSRRESQYF.

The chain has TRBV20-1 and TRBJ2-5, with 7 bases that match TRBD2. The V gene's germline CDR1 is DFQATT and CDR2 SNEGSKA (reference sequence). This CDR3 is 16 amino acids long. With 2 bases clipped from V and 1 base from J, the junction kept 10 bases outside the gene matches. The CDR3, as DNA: TGCAGTGCTAGATTATATGGAACTAGCGTCCAAGAGACCCAGTACTTC. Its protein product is CSARLYGTSVQETQYF.

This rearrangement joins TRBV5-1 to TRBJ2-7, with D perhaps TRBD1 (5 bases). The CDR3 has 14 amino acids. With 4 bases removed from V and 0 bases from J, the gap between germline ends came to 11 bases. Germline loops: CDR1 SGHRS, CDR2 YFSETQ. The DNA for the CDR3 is TGCGCCAGCAGCACAGGTGGAAGCTCCTACGAGCAGTACTTC. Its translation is CASSTGGSSYEQYF.

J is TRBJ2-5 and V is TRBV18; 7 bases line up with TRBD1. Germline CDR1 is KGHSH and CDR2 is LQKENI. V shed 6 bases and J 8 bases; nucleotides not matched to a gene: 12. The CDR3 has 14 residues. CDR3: CASSQLGTAYTQYF. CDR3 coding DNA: TGTGCCAGCTCGCAACTCGGGACAGCATATACCCAGTACTTC.

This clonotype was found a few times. CDR3 in amino acids: CASSSRELGTYEQYF. The CDR3 DNA follows: TGCGCCAGCAGCTCTCGTGAGCTCGGGACCTACGAGCAGTACTTC. The gene calls are TRBV5-1 and TRBJ2-7, with D perhaps TRBD2 (5 bases). The V end lost 3 bases, the J end lost 2 bases, and 15 bases lay between the germline ends. CDR3 size: 15 residues. CDR1 SGHRS and CDR2 YFSETQ come from the germline V gene.

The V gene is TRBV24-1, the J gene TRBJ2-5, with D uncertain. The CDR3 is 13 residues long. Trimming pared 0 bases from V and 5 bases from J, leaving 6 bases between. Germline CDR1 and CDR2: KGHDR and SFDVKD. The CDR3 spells CATSDLLTETQYF. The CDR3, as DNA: TGTGCCACCAGTGATTTGCTCACGGAGACCCAGTACTTC.

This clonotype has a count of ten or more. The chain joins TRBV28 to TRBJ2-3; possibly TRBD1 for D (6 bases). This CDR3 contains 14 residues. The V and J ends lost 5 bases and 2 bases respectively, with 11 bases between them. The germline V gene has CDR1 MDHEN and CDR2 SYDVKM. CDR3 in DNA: TGTGCCAGCAGTCCAGGGGCCTACACAGATACGCAGTATTTT. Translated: CASSPGAYTDTQYF.

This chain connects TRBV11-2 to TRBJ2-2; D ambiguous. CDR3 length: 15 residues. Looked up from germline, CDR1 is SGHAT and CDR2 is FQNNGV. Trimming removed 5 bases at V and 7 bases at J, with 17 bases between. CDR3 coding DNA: TGTGCCAGCAGCCGAGATGGAAGATTGGGCGGGGAGCTGTTTTTT. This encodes CASSRDGRLGGELFF.